This T cell receptor (beta chain) is drawn from a study of identical twins' blood T cells. Between the trimmed V and J ends, which lost 6 bases and 4 bases, there was a span of 13 bases. The CDR3 is 13 amino acids. Germline V gene sequence: CDR1 DFQATT, CDR2 SNEGSKA (reference sequence). Notes on the study in general: V gene usage reportedly matched far better within twin pairs than unrelated donors. Twin similarity might stem from environmental factors, not only genetics. Twins shared more top CDR3 clonotypes than unrelated donors did.

Authors' analysis steps: Clonotypes per individual ranged from about 100,000 to nearly 550,000. TCRdb itself ran the 5' RACE reads through MiXCR, one entry per CDR3 protein. The V and J calls, along with clone size, are taken from TCRdb and not from the paper's own processing. Of 400,000 or so distinct CDR3 sequences listed, about 28% are singletons. About this clonotype itself: Its antigen is not known. The conserved phenylalanine or tryptophan is not found at the CDR3 terminus, so this likely reflects a read error.

This TCR was sampled from a woman aged 18 to 55 in good health. The J gene is TRBJ2-1, the V gene TRBV20-1, with no clear D. The sequenced sample consisted of PBMCs. The CDR3 is CSAPKPPYNEQFL. In DNA form, the CDR3 reads TGCAGTGCCCCTAAGCCACCTTACAATGAGCAGTTCCTC.